The 10 T cell receptor beta chains reported below all come from one sample, sequenced in a study of T-cell reconstitution after alpha-beta-depleted transplantation in children. Unique molecular identifiers featured in how the TCRbeta library was prepared. One entry per CDR3 protein results from TCRdb running MiXCR on the PCR reads. This sample has approximately 980,000 distinct CDR3 sequences, with around 30% found just once. The sample here was PBMCs, mostly from graft donor cells, taken 360 days after TCRalphabeta/CD19-depleted stem cell transplant. Receptor source: a boy under three years old who had a stem cell transplant for SCID, so the T cells may come from the graft donor.

This chain joins TRBV6-6 and TRBJ2-7; 7 nucleotides align to TRBD1. Germline CDR1 is MNHNY and CDR2 is SVGAGI (reference sequence). Trimming removed 7 bases from V and 4 bases from J; junction bases left unmatched: 4. The CDR3 runs to 12 residues. The CDR3 region is CASKKTGYEQYF. The CDR3, as DNA: TGTGCCAGCAAAAAGACAGGGTACGAGCAGTACTTC.

The chain uses TRBV7-2 and TRBJ2-7; TRBD2 agrees at 12 bases. CDR3 size: 16 residues. The ends lost 4 bases at V and 7 bases at J; junction bases unmatched: 11. CDR1 is SGHTA, CDR2 FQGNSA, per germline. The DNA of the CDR3 is TGTGCCAGCAGCTGGGCGGGACTAGCGGGCCCCAGGGAGCAGTACTTC. Translated: CASSWAGLAGPREQYF.

The rearrangement uses TRBV15 and TRBJ1-5, with D perhaps TRBD1 (5 bases). Germline values: CDR1 LNHNV, CDR2 YYDKDF (reference sequence). V dropped 5 bases and J dropped 5 bases, with 13 bases sitting between them. The CDR3 runs to 14 residues. The CDR3 DNA reads TGTGCCACCAGCCGGGGACTGATGTATCAGCCCCAGCATTTT. This codes for CATSRGLMYQPQHF.

The chain is built from TRBV4-3 and TRBJ2-7; D might be TRBD1 (5 bases). This CDR3 has 19 residues. Trimming pared 0 bases from V and 0 bases from J, leaving 21 bases between. Germline CDR1 reads LGHNA; CDR2 reads YSLEER. The CDR3 protein is CASSQEFGRDIHSSYEQYF. CDR3 bases: TGCGCCAGCAGCCAAGAATTTGGCAGGGATATCCATTCCTCCTACGAGCAGTACTTC.

The chain carries TRBV20-1 and TRBJ2-1; D unclear. Deletions cut 8 bases from V and 5 bases from J, with 16 bases between. Germline V lookup: CDR1 DFQATT, CDR2 SNEGSKA (reference sequence). This CDR3 region has 13 residues. The CDR3: CSSTESAHNEQFF. CDR3 in DNA: TGCAGTTCTACCGAAAGTGCCCACAATGAGCAGTTCTTC.

J is TRBJ2-1 and V is TRBV15; TRBD2 matches at 8 bases. The J segment lost 9 bases and the V segment lost 2 bases, leaving 9 bases of the junction unmatched. Germline CDR1 LNHNV, CDR2 YYDKDF (reference sequence). This CDR3 region has 15 residues. This CDR3 reads CATSRTTGGLGEQFF. CDR3 in DNA: TGTGCCACCAGCAGAACAACGGGGGGGCTCGGTGAGCAGTTCTTC.

About this clonotype: The final CDR3 position lacks the conserved phenylalanine or tryptophan, pointing to a likely read error. This sequence joins TRBV12-3 or TRBV12-4 and TRBJ1-5, with TRBD1 matching over 10 bases. CDR3 length: 17 amino acids. The junction had 10 bases not matched to a gene; V was cut back by 5 bases and J by 3 bases. DNA for the CDR3: TGTGCCAGCAGTCGTAGCCGGACAGGGGGTTTCAATCAGCCCCAGCATTAT. Translated: CASSRSRTGGFNQPQHY.

The V and J genes are TRBV29-1 and TRBJ1-1; possibly TRBD1 for D (6 bases). The CDR3 has 15 amino acids. Trimming took 6 bases from V and 5 from J, leaving 22 bases between them. From germline, CDR1 is SQVTM and CDR2 ANQGSEA. CDR3 region: CSVLGEQGVRTEAFF. The DNA of the CDR3 is TGCAGCGTCTTGGGGGAACAGGGTGTGCGTACTGAAGCTTTCTTT.

In its sample, this clonotype was seen a few times. The chain combines TRBV11-2 with TRBJ1-3; no definite D call. Germline V gives CDR1 SGHAT, CDR2 FQNNGV. The CDR3 totals 15 residues. V was shortened by 5 bases and J by 4 bases, with 15 bases between the two germline ends. The CDR3 DNA reads TGTGCCAGCAGCGCTCTTTGGGGTAGAGGAAACACCATATATTTT. This translates into CASSALWGRGNTIYF.

There are a few counts of this clonotype. The rearrangement uses TRBV11-1 and TRBJ2-7, with D perhaps matching TRBD2 (6 bases). The germline gives CDR1 SGHAT, CDR2 FQDESV (reference sequence). Trimming took off 1 base at V and 3 bases at J, with 16 bases between the two ends. The CDR3 length is 16 residues. CDR3 in DNA: TGTGCCAGCAGCTTAGGCCCGCGGGACCGGTTCTACGAGCAGTACTTC. This translates into CASSLGPRDRFYEQYF.